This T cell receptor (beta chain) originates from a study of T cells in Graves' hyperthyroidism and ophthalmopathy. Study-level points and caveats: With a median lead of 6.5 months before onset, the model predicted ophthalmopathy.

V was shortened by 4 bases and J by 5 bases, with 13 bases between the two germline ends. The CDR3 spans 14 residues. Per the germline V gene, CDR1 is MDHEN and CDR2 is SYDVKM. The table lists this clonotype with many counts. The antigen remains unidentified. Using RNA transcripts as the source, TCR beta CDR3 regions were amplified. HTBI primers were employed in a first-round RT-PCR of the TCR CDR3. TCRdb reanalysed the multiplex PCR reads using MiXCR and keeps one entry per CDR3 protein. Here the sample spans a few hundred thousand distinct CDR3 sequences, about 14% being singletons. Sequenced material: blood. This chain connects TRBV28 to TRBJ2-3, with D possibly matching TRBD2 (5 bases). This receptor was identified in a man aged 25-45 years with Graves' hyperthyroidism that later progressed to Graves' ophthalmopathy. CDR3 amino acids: CASSSEQGRDTQYF. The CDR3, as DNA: TGTGCCAGCAGTTCCGAACAAGGGAGAGATACGCAGTATTTT.